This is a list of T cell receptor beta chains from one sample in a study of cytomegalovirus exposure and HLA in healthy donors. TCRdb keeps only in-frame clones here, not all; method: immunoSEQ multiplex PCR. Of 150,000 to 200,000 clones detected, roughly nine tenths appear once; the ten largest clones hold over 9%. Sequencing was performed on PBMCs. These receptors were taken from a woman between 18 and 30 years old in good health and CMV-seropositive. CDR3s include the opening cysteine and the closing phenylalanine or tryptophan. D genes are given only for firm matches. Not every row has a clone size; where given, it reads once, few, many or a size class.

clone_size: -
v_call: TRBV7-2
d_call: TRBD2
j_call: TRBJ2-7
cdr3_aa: CASSLTSGSSYEQYF
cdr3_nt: TGTGCCAGCAGCCTGACTAGCGGGAGCTCCTACGAGCAGTACTTC

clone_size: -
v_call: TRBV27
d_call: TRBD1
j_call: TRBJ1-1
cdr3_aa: CASKGGTGVTEAFF
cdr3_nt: TGTGCCAGCAAAGGGGGGACAGGGGTCACTGAAGCTTTCTTT

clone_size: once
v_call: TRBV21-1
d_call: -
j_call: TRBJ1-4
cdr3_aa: CASSPEGGTDTNEKLFF
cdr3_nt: TGTGCCAGCAGCCCCGAAGGAGGGACTGATACTAATGAAAAACTGTTTTTT

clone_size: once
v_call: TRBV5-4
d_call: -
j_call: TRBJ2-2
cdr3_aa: CASSLGANTGELFF
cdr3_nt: TGTGCCAGCAGCTTGGGAGCGAACACCGGGGAGCTGTTTTTT

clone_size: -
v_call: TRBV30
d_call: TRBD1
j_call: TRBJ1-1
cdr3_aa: CAWWGDSMNTEAFF
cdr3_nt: TGTGCCTGGTGGGGGGACAGCATGAACACTGAAGCTTTCTTT

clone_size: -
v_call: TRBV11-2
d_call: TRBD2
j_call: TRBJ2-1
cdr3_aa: CASSPTRTSGRRGEQFF
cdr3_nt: TGTGCCAGCAGCCCTACCCGGACTAGCGGGAGGAGAGGTGAGCAGTTCTTC

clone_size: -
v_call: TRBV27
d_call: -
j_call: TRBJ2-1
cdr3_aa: CASSPGTYNEQFF
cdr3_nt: TGTGCCAGCTCCCCTGGGACTTACAATGAGCAGTTCTTC

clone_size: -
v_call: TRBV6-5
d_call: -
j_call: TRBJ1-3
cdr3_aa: CASSYGGLSSGNTIYF
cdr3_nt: TGTGCCAGCAGTTACGGGGGCCTCTCCTCTGGAAACACCATATATTTT

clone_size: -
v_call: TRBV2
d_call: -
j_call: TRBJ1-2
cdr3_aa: CASTSEATQGYGYTF
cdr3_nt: TGTGCCAGCACTTCAGAAGCTACTCAGGGCTATGGCTACACCTTC

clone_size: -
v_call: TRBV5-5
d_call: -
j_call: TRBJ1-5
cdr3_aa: CASSRQSGQPQHF
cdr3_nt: TGTGCCAGCAGCCGACAGTCTGGGCAGCCCCAGCATTTT

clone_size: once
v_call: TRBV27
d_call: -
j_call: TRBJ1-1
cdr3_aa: CASSPGLGMNTEAFF
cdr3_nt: TGTGCCAGCAGTCCCGGACTCGGAATGAACACTGAAGCTTTCTTT

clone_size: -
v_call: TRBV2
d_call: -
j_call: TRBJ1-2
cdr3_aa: CASSQFTYGYTF
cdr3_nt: TGTGCCAGCAGTCAGTTCACCTATGGCTACACCTTC

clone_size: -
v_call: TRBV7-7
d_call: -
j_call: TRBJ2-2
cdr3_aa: CASSPRTTGTGELFF
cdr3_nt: TGTGCTAGCAGCCCTCGGACTACCGGCACCGGGGAGCTGTTTTTT

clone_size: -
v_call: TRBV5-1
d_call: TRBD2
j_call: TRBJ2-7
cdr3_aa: CASSSLAGSREQYF
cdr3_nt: TGCGCCAGTTCGTCCCTAGCGGGAAGTAGAGAGCAGTACTTC

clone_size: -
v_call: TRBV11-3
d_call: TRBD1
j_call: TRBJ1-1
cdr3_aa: CASSRTGKNAEAFF
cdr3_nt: TGTGCCAGCAGTCGGACAGGGAAAAACGCTGAAGCTTTCTTT

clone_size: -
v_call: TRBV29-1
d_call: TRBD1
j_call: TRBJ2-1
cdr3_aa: CSVDRQGYYNEQFF
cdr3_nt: TGCAGCGTTGACCGACAGGGCTACTACAATGAGCAGTTCTTC

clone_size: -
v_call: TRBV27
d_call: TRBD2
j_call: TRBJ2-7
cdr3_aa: CASRSGTSAHEQYF
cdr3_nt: TGTGCCAGCAGGTCCGGGACTAGCGCACACGAGCAGTACTTC

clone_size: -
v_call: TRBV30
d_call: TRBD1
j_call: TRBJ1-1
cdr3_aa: CAWSTTGGGGEAFF
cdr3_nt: TGTGCCTGGAGCACTACAGGGGGCGGAGGTGAAGCTTTCTTT

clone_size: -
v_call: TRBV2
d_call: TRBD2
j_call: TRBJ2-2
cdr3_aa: CASKGKRESFSELFF
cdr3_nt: TGTGCCAGCAAAGGGAAGCGGGAGTCCTTTAGTGAGCTGTTTTTT

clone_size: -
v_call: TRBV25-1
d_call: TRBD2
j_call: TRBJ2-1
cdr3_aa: CASSERLAGTNNEQFF
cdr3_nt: TGTGCCAGCAGTGAACGGCTAGCGGGAACTAACAATGAGCAGTTCTTC

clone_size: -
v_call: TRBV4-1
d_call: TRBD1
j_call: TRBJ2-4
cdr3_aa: CASSLRQGVDIQYF
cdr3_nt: TGCGCCAGCAGCCTCCGACAGGGGGTGGACATTCAGTACTTC

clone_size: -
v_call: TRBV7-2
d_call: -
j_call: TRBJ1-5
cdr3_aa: CASSLVAYSNQPQHF
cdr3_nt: TGTGCCAGCAGCTTAGTTGCGTATAGCAATCAGCCCCAGCATTTT

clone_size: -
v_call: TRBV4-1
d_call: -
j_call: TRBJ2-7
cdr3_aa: CASSPEGQANYEQYF
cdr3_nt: TGCGCCAGCAGCCCCGAGGGCCAGGCCAACTACGAGCAGTACTTC

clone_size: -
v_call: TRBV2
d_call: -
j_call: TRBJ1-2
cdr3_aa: CASRLQGTYGYTF
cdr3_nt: TGTGCCAGCAGGCTACAGGGTACCTATGGCTACACCTTC

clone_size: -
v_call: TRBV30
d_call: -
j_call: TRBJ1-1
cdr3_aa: CAWSNSPNTEAFF
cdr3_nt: TGTGCCTGGAGTAATAGTCCGAACACTGAAGCTTTCTTT